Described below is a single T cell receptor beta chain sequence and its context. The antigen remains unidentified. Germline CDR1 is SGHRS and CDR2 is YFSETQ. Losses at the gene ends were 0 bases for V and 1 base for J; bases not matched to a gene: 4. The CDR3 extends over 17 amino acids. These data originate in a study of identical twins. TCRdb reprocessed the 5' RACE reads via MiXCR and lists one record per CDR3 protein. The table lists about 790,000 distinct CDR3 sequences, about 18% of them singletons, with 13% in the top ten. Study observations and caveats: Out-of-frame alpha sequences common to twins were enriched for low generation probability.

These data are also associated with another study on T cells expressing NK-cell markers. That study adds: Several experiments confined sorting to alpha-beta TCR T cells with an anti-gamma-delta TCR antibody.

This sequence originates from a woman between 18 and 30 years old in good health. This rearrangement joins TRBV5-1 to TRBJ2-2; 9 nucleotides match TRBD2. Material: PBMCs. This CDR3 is CASSLGGTSRNTGELFF. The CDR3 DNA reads TGCGCCAGCAGCTTGGGGGGGACTAGCCGGAACACCGGGGAGCTGTTTTTT.